This T cell receptor beta chain was captured by sequencing in a study of T cells in Graves' hyperthyroidism and ophthalmopathy. As for this clonotype: The junction departs from the called germline gene at one end, perhaps through a read error.

Amplification yielded TCR beta CDR3 regions, with RNA transcripts as the source. Carried out on the TCR CDR3, a first-round RT-PCR used the HTBI primer set. Each CDR3 protein gets one entry after TCRdb re-called the multiplex PCR reads with MiXCR. The sample has about 200,000 distinct CDR3 sequences, around 16% seen once. There are 15 residues in the CDR3. CDR1 and CDR2 from the germline V gene are SEHNR and FQNEAQ (reference sequence). Sample: blood. The chain recombines TRBV7-9 with TRBJ1-1; D is ambiguous. The TCR originated in a man aged 40-49 years with Graves' hyperthyroidism. CDR3 amino acids: CVSSPIQLLNTEAFF. CDR3 coding DNA: TGTGTCAGCAGCCCTATACAACTCTTGAACACTGAAGCTTTCTTT.